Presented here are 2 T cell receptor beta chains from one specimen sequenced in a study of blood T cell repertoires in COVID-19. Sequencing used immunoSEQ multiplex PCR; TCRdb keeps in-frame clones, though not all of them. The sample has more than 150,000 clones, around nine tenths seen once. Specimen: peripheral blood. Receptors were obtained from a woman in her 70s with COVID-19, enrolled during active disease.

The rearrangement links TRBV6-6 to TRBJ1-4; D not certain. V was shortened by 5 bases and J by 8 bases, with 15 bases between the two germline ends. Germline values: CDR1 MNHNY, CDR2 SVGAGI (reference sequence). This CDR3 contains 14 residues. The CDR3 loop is CASSAWSQREKLFF. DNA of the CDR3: TGTGCCAGCAGTGCTTGGAGTCAGAGGGAAAAACTGTTTTTT.

The CDR3 loop reads CAWRGHQHNPYEQYF. Written as DNA, the CDR3 is TGTGCCTGGAGGGGACACCAGCATAATCCCTACGAGCAGTACTTC. V and J are TRBV30 and TRBJ2-7, with a weak D call TRBD1 (6 bases). The V gene's germline CDR1 is GTSNPN and CDR2 SVGIG (reference sequence). This CDR3 is 15 amino acids long. Between the trimmed V and J ends, which lost 3 bases and 2 bases, there was a span of 17 bases.